Listed here are 10 T cell receptor beta chains from one sample, sequenced in a study of shared clonotypes between healthy human individuals. Here immunoSEQ multiplex PCR was the method, and the copy in TCRdb shows in-frame clones only, minus some. The table shows 2 million to 2.5 million clones, with 93% occurring only once. The sequenced sample consisted of naive CD4+ T cells from PBMCs. Described subset: CD45RA+ positively selected. All receptors come from a man aged 18 to 30 in good health. Some clones in this sample may be carry-over from other donors' samples.

The chain couples TRBV19 to TRBJ1-5, with a possible D match to TRBD1 (5 bases). There are 15 residues in the CDR3. The V end lost 6 bases, the J end lost 5 bases, and 17 bases lay between the germline ends. Germline CDR1 reads LNHDA; CDR2 reads SQIVND (reference sequence). The CDR3 nucleotides are TGTGCCAGTAGGAGCCAGGGCATGGGATATCAGCCCCAGCATTTT. It is translated as CASRSQGMGYQPQHF.

This chain links TRBV30 with TRBJ2-1; possible D gene TRBD2, 6 bases. Germline V gene lookup returns CDR1 GTSNPN and CDR2 SVGIG (reference sequence). CDR3 length equals 17 residues. The V gene lost 1 base and the J gene lost 0 bases, with 16 bases spanning the gap. CDR3 bases: TGTGCCTGGAGTGGTCCTGCGGGGAGCCCCTCCTACAATGAGCAGTTCTTC. This sequence encodes CAWSGPAGSPSYNEQFF.

The V gene is TRBV5-4, the J gene TRBJ2-7; either TRBD1 or TRBD2 may fit D (8 bases each). V was trimmed by 6 bases and J by 7 bases, leaving 23 bases between them. This CDR3 has 15 amino acids. Germline-derived CDR1 and CDR2 are SGHNT and YYREEE (reference sequence). CDR3 DNA: TGTGCCAGCAACCCAGGGGGCGGGAGGCCTCAAGAGCAGTACTTC. It yields the protein CASNPGGGRPQEQYF.

The chain carries TRBV9 and TRBJ2-7, with 7 bases fitting TRBD1. CDR3 length equals 15 residues. Trimming removed 3 bases from V and 3 bases from J; junction bases left unmatched: 9. CDR1 and CDR2 (germline): SGDLS, YYNGEE. Here the CDR3 reads CASSAGVDRIYEQYF. The CDR3 DNA follows: TGTGCCAGCAGCGCAGGAGTGGACAGGATCTACGAGCAGTACTTC.

With regard to this clone: The identical CDR3 is also encoded by other nucleotide sequences in the sample. V and J are TRBV2 and TRBJ2-7, with 8 bases aligning to TRBD1. J gave up 2 bases and V 3 bases, and 3 bases lay outside the gene matches. CDR3 size: 14 residues. CDR1 SNHLY and CDR2 FYNNEI come from the germline V gene. CDR3 bases: TGTGCCAGCAGTGACCAGGGGGCGGCCTACGAGCAGTACTTC. This codes for CASSDQGAAYEQYF.

The V gene is TRBV15, the J gene TRBJ1-3, with no clear D. The CDR3 is 17 residues long. The germline CDR1 and CDR2 sequences are LNHNV and YYDKDF (reference sequence). The V end lost 0 bases, the J end lost 0 bases, and 12 bases lay between the germline ends. DNA for the CDR3: TGTGCCACCAGCAGAGACCCTTCGCGGTCCTCTGGAAACACCATATATTTT. Encoded protein: CATSRDPSRSSGNTIYF.

The chain recombines TRBV5-1 with TRBJ2-1; D may be TRBD2 (6 bases). Looked up from germline, CDR1 is SGHRS and CDR2 is YFSETQ. V was trimmed by 6 bases and J by 4 bases, leaving 17 bases between them. CDR3 size: 15 residues. CDR3 sequence (DNA): TGCGCCAGCACCCTCACTAGCCCTAGTTACAATGAGCAGTTCTTC. It encodes CASTLTSPSYNEQFF.

This clone has more than one count but fewer than ten. The chain recombines TRBV6-5 with TRBJ2-7; 7 nucleotides align to TRBD2. This CDR3 comprises 16 residues. V was pared by 0 bases and J by 3 bases, with 8 bases of the junction left unmatched. Germline V CDR1 and CDR2: MNHEY, SVGAGI. The CDR3, as DNA: TGTGCCAGCAGTTACTCGGTGGGAGGGCCGATCTACGAGCAGTACTTC. Its protein product is CASSYSVGGPIYEQYF.

The chain has TRBV10-1 and TRBJ2-3, with D hard to call. The CDR3 totals 12 residues. Trimming left V 8 bases short and J 4 bases short, with 10 bases between. The germline V gene encodes CDR1 WNHNN and CDR2 SYGVQD (reference sequence). CDR3 loop: CASGPRADTQYF. Here the CDR3 DNA reads TGCGCCAGCGGGCCCCGGGCAGATACGCAGTATTTT.

This clone was seen a handful of times. The chain couples TRBV6-1 to TRBJ1-5; D is undetermined. V lost 7 bases and J 7 bases, leaving 14 bases between the germline ends. CDR3 length equals 13 residues. Germline V CDR1 and CDR2: MNHNS, SASEGT. DNA for the CDR3: TGTGCCAGCATTCTGCGGGAGGGACAGCCCCAGCATTTT. It yields the protein CASILREGQPQHF.